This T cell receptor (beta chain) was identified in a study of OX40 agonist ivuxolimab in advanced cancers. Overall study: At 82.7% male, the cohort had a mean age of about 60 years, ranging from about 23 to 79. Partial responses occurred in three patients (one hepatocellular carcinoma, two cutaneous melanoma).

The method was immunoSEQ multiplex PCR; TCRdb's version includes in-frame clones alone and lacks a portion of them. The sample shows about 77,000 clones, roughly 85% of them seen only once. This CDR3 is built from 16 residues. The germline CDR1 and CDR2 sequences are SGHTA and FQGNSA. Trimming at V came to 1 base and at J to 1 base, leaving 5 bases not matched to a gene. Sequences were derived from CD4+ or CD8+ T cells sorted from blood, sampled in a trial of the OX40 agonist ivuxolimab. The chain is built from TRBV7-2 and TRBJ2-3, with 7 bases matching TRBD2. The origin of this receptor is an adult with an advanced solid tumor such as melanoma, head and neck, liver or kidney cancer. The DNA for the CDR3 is TGTGCCAGCAGCTTAGGAGCGGGGAGAGGCACAGATACGCAGTATTTT. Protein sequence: CASSLGAGRGTDTQYF. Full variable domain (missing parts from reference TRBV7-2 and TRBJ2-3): GAGVSQSPSNKVTEKGKDVELRCDPISGHTALYWYRQSLGQGLEFLIYFQGNSAPDKSGLPSDRFSAERTGGSVSTLTIQRTQQEDSAVYLCASSLGAGRGTDTQYFGPGTRLTVL.